This T cell receptor (beta chain) came from a study of human T cells and chemical hapten exposure. As for the study in general: Across its approximately 25 weeks, the study gave patients weekly diphenylcyclopropenone doses to the scalp. Upper-back patches of 0.01% DPC were read at 6 days. General study points: Sensitizing to DPC left TCRs with a frequency above 1 in 1000 unaltered.

TCRdb re-derived calls from the RACE reads in MiXCR, one entry per CDR3 protein. This sample has over 80,000 distinct CDR3 sequences, with about 11% found just once. This CDR3 has 15 amino acids. V was cut by 4 bases and J by 3 bases, with 11 bases left in between. Germline V gene sequence: CDR1 SGHDT, CDR2 YYEEEE. Time point meaning: patch test 3, about 24 weeks after DPC sensitization. Sample treatment: therapeutic diphenylcyclopropenone sensitization with weekly scalp DPC. Blood draws preceded each patch test application. As for this clonotype: Its target is not known.

This receptor was taken from a woman aged 25-40 years with alopecia areata. Some clones in this sample may be carry-over from other donors' samples. Source: whole blood, taken in connection with sensitization to the hapten diphenylcyclopropenone (DPC). The chain uses TRBV5-6 and TRBJ2-6; a possible D gene is TRBD1 (6 bases). The CDR3 here is CASSVQGFGANVLTF. The CDR3 coding sequence is TGTGCCAGCAGCGTACAGGGTTTTGGGGCCAACGTCCTGACTTTC.